These 17 T cell receptor beta chains share one sample of origin, sequenced in a study of blood T cell repertoires in COVID-19. Clones were read by immunoSEQ multiplex PCR, and TCRdb kept only the in-frame ones, dropping some. The repertoire includes 100,000 to 150,000 clones, around 89% of them detected once, and more than 3.5% sits in the top ten. The sample taken for sequencing was peripheral blood. The receptors come from a man between 60 and 75 years old with COVID-19, enrolled during active disease.

Comments on this clone: The identical CDR3 is also encoded by other nucleotide sequences in the sample. The chain recombines TRBV5-1 with TRBJ1-1, with TRBD1 matching 10 bases. The CDR3 is 13 amino acids. Trimming took 4 bases from V and 5 from J; bases not matched to a gene: 2. Germline CDR1 SGHRS, CDR2 YFSETQ. CDR3 region: CASSLDRGTEAFF. The CDR3 nucleotides are TGCGCCAGCAGCCTGGACAGGGGGACTGAAGCTTTCTTT. Using reference TRBV5-1 and TRBJ1-1 for the parts outside the CDR3, the full variable domain is KAGVTQTPRYLIKTRGQQVTLSCSPISGHRSVSWYQQTPGQGLQFLFEYFSETQRNKGNFPGRFSGRQFSNSRSEMNVSTLELGDSALYLCASSLDRGTEAFFGQGTRLTVV.

V gene TRBV2 combines with J gene TRBJ2-3; 11 bases fit TRBD2. J was trimmed by 4 bases and V by 2 bases; bases with no gene match: 11. The CDR3 is 18 residues long. Germline V lookup: CDR1 SNHLY, CDR2 FYNNEI. DNA for the CDR3: TGTGCCAGCAGTGAACTTAGCGGGGGGGCCGTAGGGGCAGATACGCAGTATTTT. This gives the protein CASSELSGGAVGADTQYF. Looking up the rest from reference TRBV2 and TRBJ2-3 gives the full variable domain: EPEVTQTPSHQVTQMGQEVILRCVPISNHLYFYWYRQILGQKVEFLVSFYNNEISEKSEIFDDQFSVERPDGSNFTLKIRSTKLEDSAMYFCASSELSGGAVGADTQYFGPGTRLTVL.

The rearrangement links TRBV2 to TRBJ1-5, with 8 positions matching TRBD1. The CDR3 runs to 14 residues. Germline CDR1 and CDR2: SNHLY and FYNNEI. V shed 7 bases and J 3 bases; nucleotides not matched to a gene: 5. The chain's CDR3 is CASMKDRDNQPQHF. The CDR3 DNA sequence: TGTGCCAGCATGAAGGACAGGGACAATCAGCCCCAGCATTTT. The full variable domain, with the rest looked up from reference TRBV2 and TRBJ1-5, is EPEVTQTPSHQVTQMGQEVILRCVPISNHLYFYWYRQILGQKVEFLVSFYNNEISEKSEIFDDQFSVERPDGSNFTLKIRSTKLEDSAMYFCASMKDRDNQPQHFGDGTRLSIL.

Comments on this clone: The junction departs from the called germline gene at one end, perhaps through a read error. The V call is TRBV2, the J call TRBJ1-5; D call uncertain. This CDR3 region has 15 residues. CDR1 is SNHLY, CDR2 FYNNEI, per germline. For the CDR3, the DNA is TGTGCCAGCAGTCAAGCCCGGGATTACAATCAGCCCCAGCATTTT. Protein: CASSQARDYNQPQHF.

The J gene is TRBJ1-1, the V gene TRBV13; a weak D match, TRBD1 (5 bases). V was pared by 4 bases and J by 0 bases, with 12 bases between. Germline values: CDR1 PRHDT, CDR2 FYEKMQ (reference sequence). The CDR3 extends over 15 amino acids. The chain's CDR3 is CASSSQTDLNTEAFF. In DNA, the CDR3 is TGTGCCAGCAGCTCTCAGACAGATTTGAACACTGAAGCTTTCTTT.

The DNA of the CDR3 is TGTGCCAGCAGCTTGGAGACTCCCATTGTCAGTGAGCAGTTCTTC. This codes for CASSLETPIVSEQFF. The chain couples TRBV5-5 to TRBJ2-1; D not certain. The CDR3 contains 15 residues. V lost 0 bases, J lost 9 bases, and 16 bases lay in between. The germline CDR1 and CDR2 sequences are SGHKS and YYEKEE (reference sequence).

This clone occurred once. This chain uses TRBV6-5 with TRBJ1-4; weak D call: TRBD1 (5 bases). Trimming took 0 bases from V and 7 from J, leaving 15 bases between them. The CDR3 covers 16 residues. Germline loops: CDR1 MNHEY, CDR2 SVGAGI. The chain's CDR3 is CASSYSRPSTGEKLFF. The CDR3, as DNA: TGTGCCAGCAGTTACTCAAGGCCTTCCACAGGTGAAAAACTGTTTTTT.

CDR3 bases: TGTGCCAGCAGTGAAGCGGGGGGGCCCGGGGAGCTGTTTTTT. Translated: CASSEAGGPGELFF. The chain is built from TRBV6-1 and TRBJ2-2, with D maybe TRBD2 (7 bases). Trimming took 0 bases from V and 6 from J, leaving 8 bases between them. This CDR3 is 14 amino acids long. Looked up from germline, CDR1 is MNHNS and CDR2 is SASEGT.

The chain is built from TRBV10-3 and TRBJ2-1; 9 bases are a match to TRBD1. The CDR3 consists of 17 residues. With 0 bases clipped from V and 5 bases from J, the junction kept 8 bases outside the gene matches. From germline, CDR1 is ENHRY and CDR2 SYGVKD. The CDR3 region is CAISESRTGVSNNEQFF. For the CDR3, the DNA is TGTGCCATCAGTGAGTCTAGGACAGGGGTTTCGAACAATGAGCAGTTCTTC.

The chain links TRBV6-6 to TRBJ1-5; tentatively, D is TRBD1 (6 bases). The CDR3 runs to 15 residues. V lost 6 bases, J lost 2 bases, and 14 bases lay in between. The germline V gene encodes CDR1 MNHNY and CDR2 SVGAGI (reference sequence). CDR3 sequence reads: CASRIQGSGNQPQHF. In DNA form, the CDR3 reads TGTGCCAGCAGAATACAGGGATCTGGCAATCAGCCCCAGCATTTT.

The rearrangement links TRBV30 to TRBJ2-1; 7 bases are shared with TRBD1. This CDR3 is 12 amino acids long. Per germline, CDR1 GTSNPN and CDR2 SVGIG (reference sequence). V trimming: 2 bases; J trimming: 8 bases; junction bases outside the gene matches: 3. CDR3 sequence (DNA): TGTGCCTGGAGTCTTCAGGGGGATGAGCAGTTCTTC. Translating gives CAWSLQGDEQFF.

V gene TRBV30 combines with J gene TRBJ1-2, with D tentatively TRBD1 (6 bases). The CDR3 runs 14 residues. Germline CDR1 GTSNPN, CDR2 SVGIG (reference sequence). With 0 bases removed from V and 5 bases from J, the gap between germline ends came to 13 bases. In DNA, the CDR3 is TGTGCCTGGAGTGTGAGCAGGGGCGAATATGGCTACACCTTC. Translation: CAWSVSRGEYGYTF.

This sequence joins TRBV15 and TRBJ1-4; the D is unclear. V gave up 0 bases and J gave up 8 bases, with 13 bases separating them. The CDR3 consists of 15 residues. In germline, CDR1 is LNHNV, CDR2 YYDKDF (reference sequence). CDR3: CATSREVGPAEKLFF. Here the CDR3 DNA reads TGTGCCACCAGCAGAGAGGTGGGCCCTGCCGAAAAACTGTTTTTT.

This clone appeared once. This rearrangement joins TRBV30 to TRBJ2-7, with 9 nucleotides matching TRBD1. This CDR3 is 15 amino acids long. Germline CDR1 and CDR2: GTSNPN and SVGIG (reference sequence). V shed 3 bases, J shed 4 bases, and the junction held 10 bases outside the gene matches. DNA for the CDR3: TGTGCCTGGAGCCACGCCGGGACAGGGAAATACGAGCAGTACTTC. This translates into CAWSHAGTGKYEQYF. The full variable domain, rest sourced from reference TRBV30 and TRBJ2-7, is SQTIHQWPATLVQPVGSPLSLECTVEGTSNPNLYWYRQAAGRGLQLLFYSVGIGQISSEVPQNLSASRPQDRQFILSSKKLLLSDSGFYLCAWSHAGTGKYEQYFGPGTRLTVT.

The rearrangement links TRBV5-1 to TRBJ2-1; perhaps TRBD1 as D (7 bases). This CDR3 has 13 amino acids. Germline V gene sequence: CDR1 SGHRS, CDR2 YFSETQ. Trimming took 4 bases from V and 8 from J, leaving 13 bases between them. The DNA of the CDR3 is TGCGCCAGCAGCCCGTCAGGGGGGCATGAGCAGTTCTTC. Its protein is CASSPSGGHEQFF. The whole variable domain, filled in from reference TRBV5-1 and TRBJ2-1, reads KAGVTQTPRYLIKTRGQQVTLSCSPISGHRSVSWYQQTPGQGLQFLFEYFSETQRNKGNFPGRFSGRQFSNSRSEMNVSTLELGDSALYLCASSPSGGHEQFFGPGTRLTVL.

The chain combines TRBV2 with TRBJ1-6; 8 positions match TRBD1. With V trimmed by 10 bases and J by 7 bases, 9 bases remained unmatched. The germline CDR1 and CDR2 sequences are SNHLY and FYNNEI. This CDR3 spans 14 amino acids. This chain's CDR3 is CATQDRAVNSPLHF. For the CDR3, the DNA is TGTGCCACCCAGGACAGGGCGGTAAATTCACCCCTCCACTTT.

The rearrangement links TRBV5-8 to TRBJ2-5, with 10 bases lining up with TRBD2. This CDR3 has 16 amino acids. V lost 6 bases to trimming and J lost 5 bases; unmatched junction nucleotides: 13. CDR1 and CDR2 from the germline V gene are SGHTS and YDEGEE. The CDR3 loop reads CASTTLAGVRGETQYF. The CDR3 bases are TGTGCCAGCACCACCCTAGCGGGGGTGCGAGGGGAGACCCAGTACTTC.